Shown below are 10 T cell receptor beta chains from a single sample sequenced in a study of cytomegalovirus exposure and HLA in healthy donors (dated by TCRdb to about 2017). Library method: the immunoSEQ multiplex PCR assay. For the multiplex PCR, a mixture combining 60 forward primers for TCR Vbeta segments and 13 reverse primers for TCR Jbeta segments was used. Entries here come from immuneACCESS through TCRdb and include only in-frame sequences with V and J called. Some clones fail to appear in such tables; in the studies checked, an unresolved V gene covers under half of the shortfall, and the cause of the remainder is unknown. Across this sample there are fewer than 200,000 clones, with roughly three quarters seen only once. The ten largest clones add up to more than 9.5% of the sample. The sample consisted of PBMCs. The receptors here all came from a man in his late teens or twenties in good health and CMV-seropositive.

The chain uses TRBV5-4 and TRBJ1-1, with TRBD1 matching 8 bases. Germline V gene lookup returns CDR1 SGHNT and CDR2 YYREEE (reference sequence). This CDR3 has 17 amino acids. V was clipped by 5 bases and J by 1 base; unmatched bases: 13. The CDR3 nucleotides are TGTGCCAGCAGGCCAGCGGACAACAGGGGGTGGAACACTGAAGCTTTCTTT. Amino acid sequence: CASRPADNRGWNTEAFF. Together with reference TRBV5-4 and TRBJ1-1, the CDR3 gives the full variable domain: ETGVTQSPTHLIKTRGQQVTLRCSSQSGHNTVSWYQQALGQGPQFIFQYYREEENGRGNFPPRFSGLQFPNYSSELNVNALELDDSALYLCASRPADNRGWNTEAFFGQGTRLTVV.

V usage is TRBV7-9 and J usage is TRBJ1-3; a possible D gene is TRBD1 (5 bases). Germline V gives CDR1 SEHNR, CDR2 FQNEAQ (reference sequence). This CDR3 region has 12 residues. V was pared by 10 bases and J by 2 bases, with 9 bases between. CDR3 bases: TGTGCCACCTCAGGGACTGGAAACACCATATATTTT. Translation gives CATSGTGNTIYF.

The rearrangement links TRBV10-1 to TRBJ2-1; tentatively, D is TRBD1 (6 bases). The germline V and J ends were trimmed by 5 bases and 1 base, with 9 bases remaining between them. The CDR3 sequence is 14 residues long. Germline V gene sequence: CDR1 WNHNN, CDR2 SYGVQD (reference sequence). CDR3 sequence: CASSPDRSYNEQFF. The CDR3 coding sequence is TGCGCCAGCAGTCCCGACAGGTCCTACAATGAGCAGTTCTTC.

The chain links TRBV4-1 to TRBJ2-1; 12 bases are shared with TRBD2. CDR3 size: 16 residues. With V trimmed by 4 bases and J by 7 bases, 8 bases remained unmatched. Germline lookup yields CDR1 MGHRA and CDR2 YSYEKL. The CDR3 spells CASSRMTSGSRNEQFF. CDR3 coding DNA: TGCGCCAGCAGCCGAATGACTAGCGGGAGCCGTAATGAGCAGTTCTTC.

This clone was seen just once. The V gene is TRBV5-1, the J gene TRBJ1-5, with TRBD1 identical over 8 bases. The germline V gene has CDR1 SGHRS and CDR2 YFSETQ. CDR3 length equals 14 residues. V shed 0 bases and J 7 bases; nucleotides not matched to a gene: 3. The CDR3 DNA reads TGCGCCAGCAGCTTGGGGACAGGGAACCAGCCCCAGCATTTT. Translated: CASSLGTGNQPQHF.

The rearrangement links TRBV9 to TRBJ2-2, with TRBD2 matching over 9 bases. V dropped 0 bases and J dropped 5; count of bases not matched to a gene: 5. From germline, CDR1 is SGDLS and CDR2 YYNGEE. This CDR3 comprises 16 residues. The chain's CDR3 is CASSVGKLAGTGELFF. The CDR3 DNA reads as TGTGCCAGCAGCGTAGGAAAGCTAGCGGGGACCGGGGAGCTGTTTTTT.

The CDR3 region is CAISDDGSLSSPLHF. The CDR3 region has the DNA TGTGCCATCAGTGACGATGGCAGTCTTTCCTCACCCCTCCACTTT. The rearrangement uses TRBV10-3 and TRBJ1-6; D is uncertain. Trimming left V 3 bases short and J 10 bases short, with 16 bases between. The V gene's germline CDR1 is ENHRY and CDR2 SYGVKD. The CDR3 loop spans 15 amino acids.

This clone was seen more than once but under ten times. J is TRBJ1-1 and V is TRBV5-1, with 7 bases lining up with TRBD1. CDR3 size: 14 residues. V lost 6 bases and J lost 4; bases outside the gene matches: 9. Per the germline V gene, CDR1 is SGHRS and CDR2 is YFSETQ. The CDR3, as DNA: TGCGCCAGCACGCTAAACAGGGGAGGCACTGAAGCTTTCTTT. Translation: CASTLNRGGTEAFF.

The genes are TRBV9 and TRBJ2-3; 9 nucleotides line up with TRBD2. Germline CDR1 SGDLS, CDR2 YYNGEE. Unmatched junction bases numbered 0, after V lost 0 bases and J lost 1 base. This CDR3 region has 15 residues. Here the CDR3 DNA reads TGTGCCAGCAGCGTAGAGCGGGGGGGCACAGATACGCAGTATTTT. Translation: CASSVERGGTDTQYF.

This chain links TRBV7-2 with TRBJ2-5; 10 bases fit TRBD1. Germline V gene sequence: CDR1 SGHTA, CDR2 FQGNSA. The CDR3 consists of 15 residues. Trimming cost V 5 bases and J 2 bases; bases outside gene matches: 5. This chain's CDR3 is CASSADRGRQETQYF. CDR3 nucleotide sequence: TGTGCCAGCAGCGCCGACAGGGGGCGGCAAGAGACCCAGTACTTC. The variable domain in full, with the rest retrieved from reference TRBV7-2 and TRBJ2-5, is GAGVSQSPSNKVTEKGKDVELRCDPISGHTALYWYRQSLGQGLEFLIYFQGNSAPDKSGLPSDRFSAERTGGSVSTLTIQRTQQEDSAVYLCASSADRGRQETQYFGPGTRLLVL.